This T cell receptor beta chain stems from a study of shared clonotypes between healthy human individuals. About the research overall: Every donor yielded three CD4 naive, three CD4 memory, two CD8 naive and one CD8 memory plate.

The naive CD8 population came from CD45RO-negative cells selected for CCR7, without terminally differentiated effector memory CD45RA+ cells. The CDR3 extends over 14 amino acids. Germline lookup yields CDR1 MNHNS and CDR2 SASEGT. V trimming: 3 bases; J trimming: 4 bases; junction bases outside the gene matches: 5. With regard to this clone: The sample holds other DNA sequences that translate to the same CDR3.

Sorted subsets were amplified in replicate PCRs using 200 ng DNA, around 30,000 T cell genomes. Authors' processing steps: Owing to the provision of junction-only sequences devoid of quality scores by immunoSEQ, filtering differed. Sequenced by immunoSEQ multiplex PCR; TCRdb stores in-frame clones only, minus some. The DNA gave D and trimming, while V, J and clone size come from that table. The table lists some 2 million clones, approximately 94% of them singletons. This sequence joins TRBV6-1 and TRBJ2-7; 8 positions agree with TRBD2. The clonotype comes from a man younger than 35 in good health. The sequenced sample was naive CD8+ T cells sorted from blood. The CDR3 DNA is TGTGCCAGCAGTGACGGGGGGGCAGGGTACGAGCAGTACTTC. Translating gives CASSDGGAGYEQYF.